This record concerns one TCR beta chain sequence. This clonotype was counted at least ten times. Its antigen specificity is not known. Base qualities are not at hand, and no much larger clone is one base apart. cDNA was synthesized by template-switch 5'RACE using a primer carrying a 10-nucleotide random unique molecular identifier by which each TCR transcript was tagged. Each sequencing run produced over 190 million TCR-beta sequences covering 15-18 subjects. The RNeasy kit was used for extraction of total RNA. The KAPA Real-time Library Amplification kit was used to amplify TCR-beta VDJ regions with primers targeting the TCR constant region and the 5'RACE anchor. Sample indexes and Illumina adaptors were added in a first PCR, and a second PCR then increased library yield. After purification with Ampure beads, the TCR product of roughly 650 bp was size-selected on a 2% E-gel SizeSelection system. Before pooling, library quality was checked on a Bioanalyzer, concentration was measured with Qubit, and libraries were quantified with the Kapa Library Quantification kit. An Illumina HiSeq 2500 was used to sequence the libraries paired-end at 2 x 150 bp. To increase sequence diversity, about 23-32% phiX was spiked into each library pool. As for the original processing: Quality-filtered reads were processed with the UMI-based MiGEC pipeline, which removed over 85% of raw TCR sequences during error correction. IMGT germline references were used for aligning VDJ genes, and each clonotype was defined as a unique CDR3 amino acid sequence together with its V-J genes. Clonal expansion, Shannon diversity and CDR3 relatedness (CalcPairwiseDistances, ClusterSamples) were evaluated with VDJtools, and phylogenetic trees were built with CLCbio workbench. Clones with at least 8 unique UMIs were defined as expanded, with this threshold being based on coefficient-of-variation modelling across technical triplicates. TCRdb took the public reads, trimmed them with fastp at Q25, ran MiXCR for clone calling and kept in-frame beta chains. CDR3 protein duplicates are merged, each entry listing the most common genes and DNA. These V and J calls originate from TCRdb's pipeline instead of the authors' own analysis. This sample lists 55,000 to 65,000 distinct CDR3 sequences; approximately 12% were detected once. Of the sample, about 6.6% falls within the top ten clones.

The time point label, as the study defines it: longitudinal time-point 1 (baseline). For the unsorted PBMC libraries, 2 million PBMCs were stored in RNAlater at -80 degrees C until RNA extraction and were used to generate the libraries. Peripheral blood was subjected to Ficoll-Hypaque density gradient centrifugation to isolate PBMCs, which were then cryopreserved in liquid nitrogen. Inclusive of the bounding cysteine and phenylalanine, the CDR3 is 11 residues long. The only DNA kept is the CDR3, 33 bases in frame from the first base. At the junction V is shortened by 1 base and J by 9 bases, with 7 bases in between. CDR1 SGHTA and CDR2 FQGNSA were looked up in the germline V gene. These data come from a study of neurological immune-mediated disorders (dated by TCRdb to about 2019). For context, the study as a whole: Using UMI-based sequencing, the study compared peripheral blood TCR-beta repertoires from patients with HTLV-I-associated myelopathy (HAM/TSP), patients with multiple sclerosis, and healthy controls. Alongside PBMC samples, the set of more than 80 TCR-beta libraries contained longitudinal samples, technical triplicates, and paired CD4+ and CD8+ T-cell subsets that had been sorted. Longitudinal HAM/TSP and healthy donors were sampled at 3 time-points each (about 3-45 month intervals). The cohort comprised some 71 subjects: about 15 HAM/TSP patients, roughly 34 multiple sclerosis patients and around 20 healthy controls.

Overall study results and their limits: No identical CDR3 amino acid sequences were found to be shared among expanded clones across subjects, suggesting that TCR-beta repertoires were private in all groups. TCR clonal expansion was highest in HAM/TSP patients and lowest in MS patients, with MS patients falling below even healthy controls.

The V gene is TRBV7-2 and the J gene is TRBJ2-7; the D gene lacks a confident call. Input material: PBMCs. The sequence was obtained from a male donor with HTLV-1-associated myelopathy (HAM/TSP). The CDR3 corresponds to CASSLGTSQYF. The sequence in DNA is TGTGCCAGCAGCTTAGGCACATCGCAGTACTTC.